These 2 T cell receptor beta chains were all obtained from the same sample, sequenced in a study of blood T cell repertoires in COVID-19. Produced via immunoSEQ multiplex PCR; TCRdb's table is partial and in-frame only. The sample includes tens of thousands of clones, roughly 80% of them seen just once. The sample consisted of peripheral blood. The source is a woman of 80 years or more with acute or convalescent COVID-19.

This clone turned up a few times. CDR3 in amino acids: CASSRQTGFEEKLFF. The CDR3 DNA follows: TGTGCCAGCAGCCGCCAAACAGGGTTTGAAGAAAAACTGTTTTTT. J is TRBJ1-4 and V is TRBV7-9; D perhaps matches TRBD1 (6 bases). Germline assignment: CDR1 SEHNR and CDR2 FQNEAQ (reference sequence). The CDR3 is made up of 15 amino acids. V dropped 5 bases and J dropped 8 bases, with 18 bases sitting between them.

This rearrangement joins TRBV4-2 to TRBJ2-7; D might be TRBD1 (5 bases). V was clipped by 0 bases and J by 0 bases, with 12 bases between them. Germline assignment: CDR1 LGHNA and CDR2 YNFKEQ. The CDR3 covers 16 residues. The DNA of the CDR3 is TGTGCCAGCAGCCAAGATGGGGCAGGGTCCTCCTACGAGCAGTACTTC. This gives the protein CASSQDGAGSSYEQYF.